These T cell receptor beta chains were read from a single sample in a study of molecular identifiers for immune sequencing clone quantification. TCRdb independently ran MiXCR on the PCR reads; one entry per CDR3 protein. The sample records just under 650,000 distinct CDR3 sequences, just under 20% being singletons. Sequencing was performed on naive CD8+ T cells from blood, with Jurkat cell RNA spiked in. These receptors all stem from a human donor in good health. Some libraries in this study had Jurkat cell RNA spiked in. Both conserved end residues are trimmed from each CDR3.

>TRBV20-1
SARDQGGFEQF
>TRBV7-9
ASSLGLVESSYEQY
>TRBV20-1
SAELAGRTDTQY
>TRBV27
ASSSAGTAYEQY
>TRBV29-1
SVAGEHRASNGYT
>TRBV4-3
ASSQVFGTGGYNEQF
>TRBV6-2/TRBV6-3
ASSYLYADTQY
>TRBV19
ASTKTSGSQETQY
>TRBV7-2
ASSVTGLNSYNEQF
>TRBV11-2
ASSLEFRSDSYEQY
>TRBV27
ASSLFPPEGNQPQH
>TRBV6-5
ASTVKTGGQPQH
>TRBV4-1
ASSQVYMTGYNSPLH
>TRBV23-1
ASSPIDPRGGGQPQH
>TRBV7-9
ASSLGGQGLAKNIQY
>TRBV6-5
ASSYSGPSNEKLF
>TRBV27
ASSLVQSGETQY
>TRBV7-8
ASSSGTEGNEQY
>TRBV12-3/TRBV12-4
ASSPGQTPSYEQY
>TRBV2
ASSVISEKLF